This TCR beta chain came from a study of T cell responses to AZD1222 COVID-19 vaccine. At the level of the study: Recipients boosted at about 4 weeks or about 12 weeks are pooled.

Study results and caveats: Spike-specific TCR breadth and depth both grew after two AZD1222 doses. Clonal diversity was possibly underestimated; the donors were predominantly white British and more often female.

With respect to this clone: As yet, its antigen is unknown.

Only in-frame clones appear in the TCRdb table, and some are missing; sequencing was by immunoSEQ multiplex PCR. The sample consists of under 150,000 clones, approximately 90% of them appearing once. The receptor was derived from an adult in good health. Sequences were derived from peripheral blood, sampled on day 0 of AZD1222 vaccination.

CDR3 DNA sequence: TGTGCCATCAGTCCATCGCTCCAGGGGAGCATGCGAGGAGGAGGAATCTACGAGCAGTACTTC. Protein: CAISPSLQGSMRGGGIYEQYF. The J gene is TRBJ2-7, the V gene TRBV10-3, with D possibly matching TRBD1 (6 bases). Germline V gene sequence: CDR1 ENHRY, CDR2 SYGVKD. The CDR3 extends over 21 amino acids. With 5 bases removed from V and 3 bases from J, the gap between germline ends came to 35 bases.